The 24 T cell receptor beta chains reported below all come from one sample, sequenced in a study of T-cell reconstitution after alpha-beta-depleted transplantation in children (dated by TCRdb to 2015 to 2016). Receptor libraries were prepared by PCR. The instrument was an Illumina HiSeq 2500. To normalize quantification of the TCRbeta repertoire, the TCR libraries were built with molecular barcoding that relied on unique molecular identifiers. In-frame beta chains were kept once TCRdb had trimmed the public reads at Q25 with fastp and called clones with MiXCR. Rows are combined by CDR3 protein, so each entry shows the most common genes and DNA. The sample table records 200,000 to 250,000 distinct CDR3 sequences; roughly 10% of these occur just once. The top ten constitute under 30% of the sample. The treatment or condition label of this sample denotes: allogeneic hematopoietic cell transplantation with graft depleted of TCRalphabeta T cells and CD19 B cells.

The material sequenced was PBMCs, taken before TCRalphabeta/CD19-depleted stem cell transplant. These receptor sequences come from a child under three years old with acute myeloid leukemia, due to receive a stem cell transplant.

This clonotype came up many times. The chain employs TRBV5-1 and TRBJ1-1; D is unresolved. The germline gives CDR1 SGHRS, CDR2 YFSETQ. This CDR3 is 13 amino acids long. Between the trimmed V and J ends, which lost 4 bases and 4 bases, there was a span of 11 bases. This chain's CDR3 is CASSLSPGTEAFF. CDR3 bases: TGCGCCAGCAGCCTTAGCCCGGGCACTGAAGCTTTCTTT.

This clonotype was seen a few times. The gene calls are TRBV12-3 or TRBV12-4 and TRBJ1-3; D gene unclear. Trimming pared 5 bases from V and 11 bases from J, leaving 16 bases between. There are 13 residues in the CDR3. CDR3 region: CASSLREKAAIYF. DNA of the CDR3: TGTGCCAGCAGTCTTCGAGAGAAGGCCGCCATATATTTT.

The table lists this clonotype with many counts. The DNA for the CDR3 is TGTGCCAGCAGCTCGGGGGAGGGAAACATTCAGTACTTC. This translates into CASSSGEGNIQYF. V and J are TRBV7-3 and TRBJ2-4; TRBD2 aligns across 7 bases. Looked up from germline, CDR1 is SGHTA and CDR2 is FQGTGA. J was trimmed by 6 bases and V by 4 bases; bases with no gene match: 3. CDR3 length: 13 amino acids.

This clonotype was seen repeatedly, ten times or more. Here the CDR3 reads CSVSRRRSLTEAFF. The CDR3 nucleotides read TGCAGTGTCTCCCGTCGCAGGAGTTTGACTGAAGCTTTCTTT. The chain couples TRBV20-1 to TRBJ1-1; no clear D gene. Germline values: CDR1 DFQATT, CDR2 SNEGSKA (reference sequence). V was shortened by 7 bases and J by 5 bases, with 20 bases between the two germline ends. This CDR3 is 14 amino acids long.

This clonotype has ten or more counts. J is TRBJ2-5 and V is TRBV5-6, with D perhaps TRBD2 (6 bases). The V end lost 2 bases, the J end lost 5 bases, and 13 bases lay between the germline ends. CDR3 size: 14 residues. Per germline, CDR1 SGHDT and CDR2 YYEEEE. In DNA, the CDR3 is TGTGCCAGCAGCTTCGAGCGGGTAGAGGAGACCCAGTACTTC. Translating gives CASSFERVEETQYF. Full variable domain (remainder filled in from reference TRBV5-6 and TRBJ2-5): DAGVTQSPTHLIKTRGQQVTLRCSPKSGHDTVSWYQQALGQGPQFIFQYYEEEERQRGNFPDRFSGHQFPNYSSELNVNALLLGDSALYLCASSFERVEETQYFGPGTRLLVL.

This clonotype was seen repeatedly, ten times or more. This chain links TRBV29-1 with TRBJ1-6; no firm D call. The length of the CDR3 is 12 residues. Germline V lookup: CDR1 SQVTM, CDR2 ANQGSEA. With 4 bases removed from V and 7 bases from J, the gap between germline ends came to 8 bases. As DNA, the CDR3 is TGCAGCGTTGGACAAGCAAATTCACCCCTCCACTTT. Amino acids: CSVGQANSPLHF.

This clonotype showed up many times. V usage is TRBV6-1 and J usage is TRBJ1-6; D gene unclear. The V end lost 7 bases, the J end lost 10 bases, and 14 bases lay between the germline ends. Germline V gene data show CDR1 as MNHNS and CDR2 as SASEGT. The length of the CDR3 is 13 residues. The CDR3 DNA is TGTGCCAGCAATGGGCCGTTGCCATCACCCCTCCACTTT. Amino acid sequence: CASNGPLPSPLHF.

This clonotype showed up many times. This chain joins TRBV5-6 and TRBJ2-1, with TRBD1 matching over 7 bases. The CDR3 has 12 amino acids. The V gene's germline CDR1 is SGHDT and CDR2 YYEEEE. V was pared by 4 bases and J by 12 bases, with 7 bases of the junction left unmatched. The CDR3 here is CASSAEYRGQFF. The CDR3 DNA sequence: TGTGCCAGCAGCGCCGAATACAGGGGGCAGTTCTTC.

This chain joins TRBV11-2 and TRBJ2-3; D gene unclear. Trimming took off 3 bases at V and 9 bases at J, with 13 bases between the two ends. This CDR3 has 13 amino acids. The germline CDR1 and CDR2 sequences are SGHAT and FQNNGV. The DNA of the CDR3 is TGTGCCAGCAGCTTCTCCTCGGGCAAAACGCAGTATTTT. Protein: CASSFSSGKTQYF.

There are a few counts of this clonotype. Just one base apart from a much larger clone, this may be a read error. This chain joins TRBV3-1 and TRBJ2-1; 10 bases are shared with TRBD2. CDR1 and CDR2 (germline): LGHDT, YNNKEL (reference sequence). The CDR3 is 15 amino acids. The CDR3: CTSSHELAGWNEQFF. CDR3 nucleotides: TGTACCAGCAGCCATGAACTAGCGGGATGGAATGAGCAGTTCTTC.

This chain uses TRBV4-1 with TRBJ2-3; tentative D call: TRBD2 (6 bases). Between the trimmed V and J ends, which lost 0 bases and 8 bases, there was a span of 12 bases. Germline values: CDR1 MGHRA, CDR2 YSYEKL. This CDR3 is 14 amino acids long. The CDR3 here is CASSQDPRDGTQYF. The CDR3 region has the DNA TGCGCCAGCAGCCAAGATCCGCGGGACGGTACGCAGTATTTT.

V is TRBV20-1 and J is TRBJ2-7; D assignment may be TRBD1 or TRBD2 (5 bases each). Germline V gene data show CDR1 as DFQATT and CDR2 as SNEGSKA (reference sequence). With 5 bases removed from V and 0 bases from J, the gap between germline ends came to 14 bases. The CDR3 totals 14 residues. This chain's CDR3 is CSAQPQGASYEQYF. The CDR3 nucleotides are TGCAGTGCTCAACCTCAGGGAGCCTCCTACGAGCAGTACTTC.

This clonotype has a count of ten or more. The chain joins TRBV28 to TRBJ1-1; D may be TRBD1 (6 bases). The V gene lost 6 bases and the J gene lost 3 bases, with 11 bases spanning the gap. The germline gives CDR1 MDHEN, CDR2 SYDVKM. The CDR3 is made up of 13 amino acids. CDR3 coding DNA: TGTGCCAGCAGCCCTGACAGGCACACTGAAGCTTTCTTT. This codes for CASSPDRHTEAFF.

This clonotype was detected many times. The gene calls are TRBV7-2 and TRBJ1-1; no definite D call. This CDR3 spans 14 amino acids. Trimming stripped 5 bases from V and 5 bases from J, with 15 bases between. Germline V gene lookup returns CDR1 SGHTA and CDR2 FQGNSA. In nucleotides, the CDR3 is TGTGCCAGCAGCGAGTACCTTGCCCGGACTGAAGCTTTCTTT. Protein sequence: CASSEYLARTEAFF.

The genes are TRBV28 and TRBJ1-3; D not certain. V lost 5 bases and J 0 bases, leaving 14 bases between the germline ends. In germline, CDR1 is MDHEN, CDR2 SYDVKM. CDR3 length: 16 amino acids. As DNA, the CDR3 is TGTGCCAGCAGTCCCGCCAGTTGGCTCTCTGGAAACACCATATATTTT. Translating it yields CASSPASWLSGNTIYF.

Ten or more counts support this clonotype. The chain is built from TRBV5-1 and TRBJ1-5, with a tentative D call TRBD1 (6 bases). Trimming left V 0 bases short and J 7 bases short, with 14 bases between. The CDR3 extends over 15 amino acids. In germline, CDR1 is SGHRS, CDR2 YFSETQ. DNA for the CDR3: TGCGCCAGCAGCTTGGAGGGACATTTAAACCAGCCCCAGCATTTT. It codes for CASSLEGHLNQPQHF.

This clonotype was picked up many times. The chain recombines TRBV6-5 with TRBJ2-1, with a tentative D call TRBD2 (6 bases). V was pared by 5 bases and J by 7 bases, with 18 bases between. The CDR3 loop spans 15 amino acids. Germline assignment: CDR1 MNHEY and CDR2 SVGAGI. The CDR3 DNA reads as TGTGCCAGCAGTCCAGTTAGGAGGGGCAATAATGAGCAGTTCTTC. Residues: CASSPVRRGNNEQFF.

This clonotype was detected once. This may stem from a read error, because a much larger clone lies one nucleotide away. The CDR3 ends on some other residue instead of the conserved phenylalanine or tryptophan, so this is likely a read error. The CDR3 nucleotides read TGCAGCGTTGCCCAGGCGAACACTGAAGCTTTCTAT. It translates to CSVAQANTEAFY. The genes are TRBV29-1 and TRBJ1-1; D gene unclear. The CDR3 runs to 12 residues. CDR1 is SQVTM, CDR2 ANQGSEA, per germline. The V end was cut by 4 bases, the J end by 1 base, with 7 bases between.

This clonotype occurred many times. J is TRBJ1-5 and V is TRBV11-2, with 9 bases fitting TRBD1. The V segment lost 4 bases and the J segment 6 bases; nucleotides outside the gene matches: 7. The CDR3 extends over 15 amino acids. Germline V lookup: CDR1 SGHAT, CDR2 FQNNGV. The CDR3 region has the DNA TGTGCCAGCAGCTCCGGGACAGGGTTTCTTCAGCCCCAGCATTTT. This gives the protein CASSSGTGFLQPQHF.

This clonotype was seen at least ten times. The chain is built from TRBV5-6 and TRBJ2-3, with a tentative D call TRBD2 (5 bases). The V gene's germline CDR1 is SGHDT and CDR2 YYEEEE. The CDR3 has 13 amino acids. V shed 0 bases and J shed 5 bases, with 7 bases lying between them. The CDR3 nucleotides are TGTGCCAGCAGCTTGGGGGCGGGAGATACGCAGTATTTT. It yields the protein CASSLGAGDTQYF.

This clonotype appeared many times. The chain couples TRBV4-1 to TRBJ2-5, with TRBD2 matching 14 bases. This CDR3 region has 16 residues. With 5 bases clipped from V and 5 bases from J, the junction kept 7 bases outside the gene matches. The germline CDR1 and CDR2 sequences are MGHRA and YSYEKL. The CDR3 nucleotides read TGCGCCAGCAGCTGGACTAGCGGGAGGAGGGGGGAGACCCAGTACTTC. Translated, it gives CASSWTSGRRGETQYF.

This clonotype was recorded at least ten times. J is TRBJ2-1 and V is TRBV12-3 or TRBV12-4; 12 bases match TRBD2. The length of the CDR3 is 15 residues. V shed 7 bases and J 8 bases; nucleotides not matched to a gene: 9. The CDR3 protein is CASNTLAGGHDEQFF. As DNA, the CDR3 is TGTGCCAGCAATACGCTAGCGGGAGGGCACGATGAGCAGTTCTTC.

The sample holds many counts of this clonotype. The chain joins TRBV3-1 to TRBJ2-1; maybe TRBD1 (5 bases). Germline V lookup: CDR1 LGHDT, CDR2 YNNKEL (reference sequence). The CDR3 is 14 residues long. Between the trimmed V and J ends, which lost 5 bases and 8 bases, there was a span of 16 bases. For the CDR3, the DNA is TGTGCCAGCAGCGAAAGGGGCCGCCCCCATGAGCAGTTCTTC. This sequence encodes CASSERGRPHEQFF.

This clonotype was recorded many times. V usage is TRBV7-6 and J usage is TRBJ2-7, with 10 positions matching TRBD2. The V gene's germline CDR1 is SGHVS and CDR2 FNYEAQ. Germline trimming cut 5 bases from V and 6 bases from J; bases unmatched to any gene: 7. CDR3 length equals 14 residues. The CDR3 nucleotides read TGTGCCAGCAGCACCCGGCTAGCGGGAGCCGAGCAGTACTTC. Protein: CASSTRLAGAEQYF. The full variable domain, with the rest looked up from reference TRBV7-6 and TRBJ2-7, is GAGVSQSPRYKVTKRGQDVALRCDPISGHVSLYWYRQALGQGPEFLTYFNYEAQQDKSGLPNDRFSAERPEGSISTLTIQRTEQRDSAMYRCASSTRLAGAEQYFGPGTRLTVT.